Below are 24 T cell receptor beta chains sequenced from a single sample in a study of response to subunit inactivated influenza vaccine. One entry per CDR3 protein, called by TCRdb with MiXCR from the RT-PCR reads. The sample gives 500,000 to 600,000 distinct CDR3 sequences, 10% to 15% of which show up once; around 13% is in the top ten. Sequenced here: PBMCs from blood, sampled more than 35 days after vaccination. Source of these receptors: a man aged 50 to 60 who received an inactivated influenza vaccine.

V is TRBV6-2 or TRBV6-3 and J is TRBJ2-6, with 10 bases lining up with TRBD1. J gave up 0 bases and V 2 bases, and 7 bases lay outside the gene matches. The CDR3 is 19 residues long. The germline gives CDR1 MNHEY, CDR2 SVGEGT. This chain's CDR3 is CASSYPDRGVSSGANVLTF. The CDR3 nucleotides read TGTGCCAGCAGTTACCCGGACAGGGGGGTGTCCTCTGGGGCCAACGTCCTGACTTTC.

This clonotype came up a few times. CDR3 in DNA: TGTGCCAGCAGCTTATTACTGGGGGACACCGGGGAGCTGTTTTTT. Protein product: CASSLLLGDTGELFF. The chain is built from TRBV7-9 and TRBJ2-2; D possibly matches TRBD1 or TRBD2 (5 bases each). Per the germline V gene, CDR1 is SEHNR and CDR2 is FQNEAQ (reference sequence). The V and J ends lost 2 bases and 3 bases respectively, with 10 bases between them. There are 15 residues in the CDR3.

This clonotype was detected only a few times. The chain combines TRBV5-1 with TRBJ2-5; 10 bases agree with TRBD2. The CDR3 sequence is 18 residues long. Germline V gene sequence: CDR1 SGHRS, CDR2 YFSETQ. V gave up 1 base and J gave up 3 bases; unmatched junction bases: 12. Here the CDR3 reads CASSLSPLAGVYEETQYF. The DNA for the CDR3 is TGCGCCAGCAGCTTGTCCCCTCTAGCGGGGGTTTACGAAGAGACCCAGTACTTC.

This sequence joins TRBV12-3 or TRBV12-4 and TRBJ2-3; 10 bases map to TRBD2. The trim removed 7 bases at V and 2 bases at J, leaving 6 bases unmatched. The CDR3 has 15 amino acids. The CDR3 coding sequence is TGTGCCAGCAAAATAGCGGGGGGTGCCACAGATACGCAGTATTTT. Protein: CASKIAGGATDTQYF.

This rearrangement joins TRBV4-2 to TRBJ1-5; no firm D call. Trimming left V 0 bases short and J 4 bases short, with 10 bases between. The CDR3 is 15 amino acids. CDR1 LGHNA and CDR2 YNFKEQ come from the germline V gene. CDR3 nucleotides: TGTGCCAGCAGCCAAGACTTGGGGTGGAATCAGCCCCAGCATTTT. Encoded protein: CASSQDLGWNQPQHF.

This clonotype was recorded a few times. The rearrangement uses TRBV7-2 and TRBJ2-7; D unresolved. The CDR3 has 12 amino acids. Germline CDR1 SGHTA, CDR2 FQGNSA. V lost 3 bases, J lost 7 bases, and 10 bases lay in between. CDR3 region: CASSFALGEQYF. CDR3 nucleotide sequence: TGTGCCAGCAGCTTTGCCCTAGGGGAGCAGTACTTC.

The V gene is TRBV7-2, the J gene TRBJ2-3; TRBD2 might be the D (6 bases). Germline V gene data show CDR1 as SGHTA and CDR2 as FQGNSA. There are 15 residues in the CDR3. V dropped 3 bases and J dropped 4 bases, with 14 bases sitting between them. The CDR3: CASSFAGLGADTQYF. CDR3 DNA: TGTGCCAGCAGCTTTGCGGGGCTCGGAGCAGATACGCAGTATTTT.

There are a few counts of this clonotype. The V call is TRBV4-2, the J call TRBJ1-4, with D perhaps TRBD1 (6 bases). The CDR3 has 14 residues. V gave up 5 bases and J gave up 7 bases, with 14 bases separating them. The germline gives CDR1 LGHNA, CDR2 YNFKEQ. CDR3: CASSKQHRAEKLFF. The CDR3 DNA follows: TGTGCCAGCAGCAAACAACACAGGGCTGAAAAACTGTTTTTT.

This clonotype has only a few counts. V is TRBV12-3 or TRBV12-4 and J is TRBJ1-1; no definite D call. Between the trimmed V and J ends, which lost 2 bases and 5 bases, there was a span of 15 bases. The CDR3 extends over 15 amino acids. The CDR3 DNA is TGTGCCAGCAGTTTACCGAACACTCAGAGGACTGAAGCTTTCTTT. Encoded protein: CASSLPNTQRTEAFF.

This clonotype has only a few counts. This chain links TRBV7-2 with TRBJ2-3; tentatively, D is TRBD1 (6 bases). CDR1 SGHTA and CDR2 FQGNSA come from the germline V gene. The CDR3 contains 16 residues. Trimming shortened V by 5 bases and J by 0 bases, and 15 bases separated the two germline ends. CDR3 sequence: CASSPGGRYSTDTQYF. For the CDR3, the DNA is TGTGCCAGCAGCCCTGGGGGCCGCTATAGCACAGATACGCAGTATTTT.

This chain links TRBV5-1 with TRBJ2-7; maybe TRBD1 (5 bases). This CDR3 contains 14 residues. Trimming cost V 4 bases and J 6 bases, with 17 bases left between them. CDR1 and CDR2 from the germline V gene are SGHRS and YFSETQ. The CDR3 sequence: CASSGGAQATEQYF. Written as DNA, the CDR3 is TGCGCCAGCAGCGGTGGGGCCCAGGCCACCGAGCAGTACTTC. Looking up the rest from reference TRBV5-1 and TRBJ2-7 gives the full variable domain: KAGVTQTPRYLIKTRGQQVTLSCSPISGHRSVSWYQQTPGQGLQFLFEYFSETQRNKGNFPGRFSGRQFSNSRSEMNVSTLELGDSALYLCASSGGAQATEQYFGPGTRLTVT.

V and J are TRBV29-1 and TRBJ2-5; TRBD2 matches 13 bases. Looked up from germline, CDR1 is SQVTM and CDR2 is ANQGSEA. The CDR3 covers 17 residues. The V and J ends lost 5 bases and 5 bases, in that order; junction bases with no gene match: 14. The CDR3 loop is CSVFLLLAGGPWETQYF. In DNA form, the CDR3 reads TGCAGCGTTTTTCTACTACTAGCGGGAGGGCCGTGGGAGACCCAGTACTTC.

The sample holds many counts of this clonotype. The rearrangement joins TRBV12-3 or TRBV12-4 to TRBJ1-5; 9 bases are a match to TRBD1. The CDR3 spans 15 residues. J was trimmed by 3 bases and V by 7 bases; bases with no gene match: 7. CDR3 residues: CASTADRGDNQPQHF. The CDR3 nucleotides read TGTGCCAGCACTGCTGACAGGGGGGACAATCAGCCCCAGCATTTT.

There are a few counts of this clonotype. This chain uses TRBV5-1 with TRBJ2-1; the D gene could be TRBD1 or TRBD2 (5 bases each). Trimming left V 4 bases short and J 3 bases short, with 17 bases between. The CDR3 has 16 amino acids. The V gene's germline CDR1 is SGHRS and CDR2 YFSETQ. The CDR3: CASSGDGDPVYNEQFF. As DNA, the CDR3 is TGCGCCAGCAGCGGGGACGGAGACCCCGTCTACAATGAGCAGTTCTTC.

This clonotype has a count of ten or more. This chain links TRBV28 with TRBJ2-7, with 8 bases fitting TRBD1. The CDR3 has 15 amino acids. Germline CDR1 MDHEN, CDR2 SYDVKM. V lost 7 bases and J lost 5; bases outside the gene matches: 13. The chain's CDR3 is CASTLGQGELDEQYF. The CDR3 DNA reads TGTGCCAGCACCCTCGGACAGGGTGAACTGGACGAGCAGTACTTC.

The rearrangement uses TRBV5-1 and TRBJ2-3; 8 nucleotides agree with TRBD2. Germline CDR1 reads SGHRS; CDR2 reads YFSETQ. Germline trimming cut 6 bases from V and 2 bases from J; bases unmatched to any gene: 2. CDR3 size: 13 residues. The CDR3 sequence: CASKRGSTDTQYF. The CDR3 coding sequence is TGCGCCAGCAAGCGGGGGTCCACAGATACGCAGTATTTT.

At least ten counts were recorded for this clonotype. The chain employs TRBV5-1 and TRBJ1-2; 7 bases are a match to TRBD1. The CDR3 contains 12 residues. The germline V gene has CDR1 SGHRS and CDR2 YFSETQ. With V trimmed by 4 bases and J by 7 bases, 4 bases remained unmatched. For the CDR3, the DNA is TGCGCCAGCAGCAAACAGGGGTCTGGCTACACCTTC. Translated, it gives CASSKQGSGYTF.

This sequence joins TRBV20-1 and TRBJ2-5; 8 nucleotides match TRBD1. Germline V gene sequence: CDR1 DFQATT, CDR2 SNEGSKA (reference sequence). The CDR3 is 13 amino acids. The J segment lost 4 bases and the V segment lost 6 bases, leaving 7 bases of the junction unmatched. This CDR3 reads CSARQGIGETQYF. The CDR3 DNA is TGCAGTGCCAGACAGGGGATAGGAGAGACCCAGTACTTC.

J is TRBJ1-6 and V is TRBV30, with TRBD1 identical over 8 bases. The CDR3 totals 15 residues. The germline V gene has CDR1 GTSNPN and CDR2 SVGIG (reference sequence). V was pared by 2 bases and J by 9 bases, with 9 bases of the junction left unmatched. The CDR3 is CAWSLQGDGGSPLHF. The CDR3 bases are TGTGCCTGGAGTTTACAGGGGGATGGTGGTTCACCCCTCCACTTT.

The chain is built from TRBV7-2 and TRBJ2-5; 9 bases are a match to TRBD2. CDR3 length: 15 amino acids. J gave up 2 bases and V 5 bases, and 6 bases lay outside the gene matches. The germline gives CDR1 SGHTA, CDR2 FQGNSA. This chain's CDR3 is CASSVQRGVQETQYF. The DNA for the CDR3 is TGTGCCAGCAGCGTTCAGCGGGGGGTACAAGAGACCCAGTACTTC.

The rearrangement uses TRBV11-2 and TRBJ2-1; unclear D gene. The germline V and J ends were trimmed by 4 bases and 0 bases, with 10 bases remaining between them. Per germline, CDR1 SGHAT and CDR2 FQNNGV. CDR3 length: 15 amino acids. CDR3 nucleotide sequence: TGTGCCAGCAGCTCGACCCCAAGCTCCTACAATGAGCAGTTCTTC. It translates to CASSSTPSSYNEQFF.

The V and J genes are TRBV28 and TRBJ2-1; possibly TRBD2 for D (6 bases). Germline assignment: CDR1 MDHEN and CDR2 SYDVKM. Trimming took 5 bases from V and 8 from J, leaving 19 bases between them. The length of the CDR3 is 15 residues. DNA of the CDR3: TGTGCCAGCAGTCTCAACCCCCTTCCGGGGGATGAGCAGTTCTTC. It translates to CASSLNPLPGDEQFF.

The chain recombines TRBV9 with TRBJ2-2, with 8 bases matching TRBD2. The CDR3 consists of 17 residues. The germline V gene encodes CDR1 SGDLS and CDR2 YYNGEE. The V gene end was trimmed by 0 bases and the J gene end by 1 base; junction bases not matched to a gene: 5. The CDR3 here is CASSVVASGQNTGELFF. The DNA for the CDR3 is TGTGCCAGCAGCGTAGTGGCTAGCGGGCAGAACACCGGGGAGCTGTTTTTT.

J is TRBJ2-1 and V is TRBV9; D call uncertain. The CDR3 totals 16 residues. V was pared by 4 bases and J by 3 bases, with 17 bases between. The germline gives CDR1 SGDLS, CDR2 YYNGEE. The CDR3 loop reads CASSQAASSYYNEQFF. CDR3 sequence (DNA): TGTGCCAGCAGCCAAGCCGCGAGCTCTTACTACAATGAGCAGTTCTTC. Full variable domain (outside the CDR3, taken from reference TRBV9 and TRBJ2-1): DSGVTQTPKHLITATGQRVTLRCSPRSGDLSVYWYQQSLDQGLQFLIQYYNGEERAKGNILERFSAQQFPDLHSELNLSSLELGDSALYFCASSQAASSYYNEQFFGPGTRLTVL.